Sequencing of this TCR beta chain was carried out in a study of response to subunit inactivated influenza vaccine. TCRdb used MiXCR to reprocess the RT-PCR reads, holding one entry per CDR3 protein. Of 250,000 to 350,000 distinct CDR3 sequences listed, roughly 20% are singletons. CDR3 length: 15 residues. Deletions cut 0 bases from V and 2 bases from J, with 8 bases between. Per the germline V gene, CDR1 is LGHNA and CDR2 is YNFKEQ. This clonotype has ten or more counts. Its antigen is unknown. Whole-study results and caveats: That few new T cells are recruited by each seasonal influenza vaccination was the authors' suggestion.

The gene calls are TRBV4-2 and TRBJ1-5; D remains ambiguous. This sequence was found in a man between 50 and 75 years old who received an inactivated influenza vaccine. Sequencing was performed on PBMCs from blood, taken about 19 months after vaccination. In DNA, the CDR3 is TGTGCCAGCAGCCAAGATGGCCGGCGCAATCAGCCCCAGCATTTT. Its protein product is CASSQDGRRNQPQHF.